This T cell receptor beta chain appears in the sequencing data of a study of T-cell memory formation after mild COVID-19. Study-wide points: CD4/CD8 balance characterized clones contracting day 15 to 85, and CD4+ skew characterized later expanders. CD4+ contracting clones were mainly CM and EM; CD8+ ones, EMRA.

Constant-segment primers and 5'RACE yielded cDNA libraries for TCR alpha and TCR beta, each carrying sample barcodes and UMIs. TCRdb itself ran the 5' RACE reads through MiXCR, one entry per CDR3 protein. This sample has hundreds of thousands of distinct CDR3 sequences; 18% occur once, and the top ten carry around 11%. This clonotype has a handful of counts. Its antigen is currently unknown. V was trimmed by 5 bases and J by 2 bases, leaving 12 bases between them. The CDR3 is made up of 14 amino acids. Germline V CDR1 and CDR2: SGHVS, FQNEAQ. Sequenced material: PBMCs or a T cell subset sorted from them (not recorded which). The clonotype comes from an adult woman who had mild COVID-19 (a few samples of this study predate the infection). Cell type and time point are not known. The gene calls are TRBV7-8 and TRBJ2-5; D is unresolved. The CDR3 is CASSPQPSQETQYF. The CDR3 DNA follows: TGTGCCAGCAGCCCGCAACCTTCACAAGAGACCCAGTACTTC.